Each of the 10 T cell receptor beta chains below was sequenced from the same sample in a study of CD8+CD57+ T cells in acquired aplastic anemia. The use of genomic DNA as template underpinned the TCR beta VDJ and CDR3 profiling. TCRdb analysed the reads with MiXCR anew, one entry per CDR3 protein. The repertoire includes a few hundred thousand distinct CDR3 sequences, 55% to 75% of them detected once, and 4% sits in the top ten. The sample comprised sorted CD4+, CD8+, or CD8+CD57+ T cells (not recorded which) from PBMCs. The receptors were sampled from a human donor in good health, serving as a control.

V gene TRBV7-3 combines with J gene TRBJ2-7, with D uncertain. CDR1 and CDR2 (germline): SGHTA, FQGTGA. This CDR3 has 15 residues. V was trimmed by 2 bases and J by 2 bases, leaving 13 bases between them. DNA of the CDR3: TGTGCCAGCAGCTTAGACACAACGCTGACCTACGAGCAGTACTTC. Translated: CASSLDTTLTYEQYF.

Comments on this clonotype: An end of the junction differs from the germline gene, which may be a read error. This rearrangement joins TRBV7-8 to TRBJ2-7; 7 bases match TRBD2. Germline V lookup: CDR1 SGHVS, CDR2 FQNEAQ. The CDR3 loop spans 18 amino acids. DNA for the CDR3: TGCGCCAGCAGCTTAATAGCAGCGGGGAACGCGGGGCGGTACGAGCAGTACTTC. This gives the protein CASSLIAAGNAGRYEQYF.

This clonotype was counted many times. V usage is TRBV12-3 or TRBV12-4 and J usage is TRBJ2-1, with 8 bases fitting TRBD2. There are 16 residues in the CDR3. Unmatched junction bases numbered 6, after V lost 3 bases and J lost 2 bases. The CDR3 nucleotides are TGTGCCAGCAGTTTGGTGGCGGGGGGAACCTACAATGAGCAGTTCTTC. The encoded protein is CASSLVAGGTYNEQFF.

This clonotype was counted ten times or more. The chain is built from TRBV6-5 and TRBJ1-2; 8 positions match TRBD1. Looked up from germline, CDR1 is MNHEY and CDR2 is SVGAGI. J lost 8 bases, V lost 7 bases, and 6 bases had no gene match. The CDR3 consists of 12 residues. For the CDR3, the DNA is TGTGCCAGCACGAGGACAGGGTGGGGCTACACCTTC. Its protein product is CASTRTGWGYTF.

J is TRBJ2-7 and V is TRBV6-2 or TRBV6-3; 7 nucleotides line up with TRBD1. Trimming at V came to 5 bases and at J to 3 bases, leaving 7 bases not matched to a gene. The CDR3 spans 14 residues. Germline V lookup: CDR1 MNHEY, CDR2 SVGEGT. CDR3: CASSKTGSDYEQYF. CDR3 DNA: TGTGCCAGCAGTAAGACAGGGAGTGACTACGAGCAGTACTTC.

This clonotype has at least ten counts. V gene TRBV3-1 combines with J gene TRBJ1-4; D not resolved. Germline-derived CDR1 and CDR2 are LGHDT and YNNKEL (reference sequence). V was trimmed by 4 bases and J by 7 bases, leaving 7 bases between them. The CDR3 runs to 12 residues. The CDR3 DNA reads TGTGCCAGCAGCCCTCTGGGTGAAAAACTGTTTTTT. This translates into CASSPLGEKLFF.

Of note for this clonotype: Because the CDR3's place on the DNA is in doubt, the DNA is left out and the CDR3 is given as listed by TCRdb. CDR3 amino acids: CASSPRVETQYFGF. The chain is built from TRBV7-8 and TRBJ1-2. Germline V gene data show CDR1 as SGHVS and CDR2 as FQNEAQ. The CDR3 contains 14 residues when both ends are counted.

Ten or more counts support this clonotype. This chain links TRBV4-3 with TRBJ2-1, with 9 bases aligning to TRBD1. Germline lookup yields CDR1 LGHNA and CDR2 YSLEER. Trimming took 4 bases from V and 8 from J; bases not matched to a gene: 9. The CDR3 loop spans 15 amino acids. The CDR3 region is CASSPMGQGSYEQFF. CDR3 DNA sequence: TGCGCCAGCAGCCCGATGGGACAGGGATCATATGAGCAGTTCTTC.

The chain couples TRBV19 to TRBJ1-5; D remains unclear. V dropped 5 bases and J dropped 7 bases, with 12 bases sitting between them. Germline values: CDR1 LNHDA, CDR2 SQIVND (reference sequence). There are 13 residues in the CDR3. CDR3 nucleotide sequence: TGTGCCAGTAGTCTGGGATTGTTACAGCCCCAGCATTTT. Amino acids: CASSLGLLQPQHF.

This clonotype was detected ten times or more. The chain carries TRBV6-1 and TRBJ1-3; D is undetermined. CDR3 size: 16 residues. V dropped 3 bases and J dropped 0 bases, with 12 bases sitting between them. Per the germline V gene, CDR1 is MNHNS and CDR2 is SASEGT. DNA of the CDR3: TGTGCCAGCAGTGATGAGGGAGCTCCCTCTGGAAACACCATATATTTT. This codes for CASSDEGAPSGNTIYF.